These T cell receptor beta chains were read from a single sample in a study of T cells in Graves' hyperthyroidism and ophthalmopathy. TCRdb passed the multiplex PCR reads through MiXCR, listing each CDR3 protein once. The repertoire holds over 450,000 distinct CDR3 sequences, with around an eighth as singletons. The sample consisted of blood. Every receptor here comes from a woman in her late teens or twenties with Graves' hyperthyroidism. The CDR3 runs from the conserved cysteine through the conserved F or W. D genes are given only for firm matches. Some rows mark clone size as missing; the rest say once, few, many or name a class of expanded clone.

d_call	v_call	clone_size	j_call	cdr3_nt	cdr3_aa
NA	TRBV7-4	few	TRBJ2-2	TGTGCCAGCAACCCAGAGGGACCGCCGAACACCGGGGAGCTGTTTTTT	CASNPEGPPNTGELFF
NA	TRBV5-5	many	TRBJ1-1	TGTGCCAGCAGCTTGTCAGACCAGGGGAACACTGAAGCTTTCTTT	CASSLSDQGNTEAFF
TRBD1	TRBV19	few	TRBJ1-1	TGTGCCAGTACCCGTACAGGGGTCCCTGAAGCTTTCTTT	CASTRTGVPEAFF
NA	TRBV14	many	TRBJ2-7	TGTGCCAGCAGCCAAGACAGGGTTACCTACGAGCAGTACTTC	CASSQDRVTYEQYF
NA	TRBV27	many	TRBJ1-2	TGTGCCAGCAGTTTAGGCAGGATGAGTGGCTACACCTTC	CASSLGRMSGYTF
TRBD1	TRBV11-1	many	TRBJ1-6	TGTGCCAGCAGTCTGGGACAGAGAGAGTTTGGTTCACCCCTCCACTTT	CASSLGQREFGSPLHF
NA	TRBV12-3/TRBV12-4	many	TRBJ1-1	TGTGCCAGCAGCCGGGGGAACACTGAAGCTTTCTTT	CASSRGNTEAFF
NA	TRBV30	many	TRBJ1-4	TGTGCCTCCACACGGACGCGGGATGAAAAACTGTTTTTT	CASTRTRDEKLFF
NA	TRBV11-3	many	TRBJ1-5	TGTGCCAGCAGCTTAGCGGCCAGGGCACCCTTCAATAGCAATCAGCCCCAGCATTTT	CASSLAARAPFNSNQPQHF
NA	TRBV19	NA	TRBJ1-1	TGTGCCAGTCACAGGGAATGGAACACTGAAGCTTTCTTT	CASHREWNTEAFF
NA	TRBV12-3/TRBV12-4	many	TRBJ1-1	TGTGCCAGCAGTTCCGGGAAAAACACTGAAGCTTTCTTT	CASSSGKNTEAFF
TRBD1	TRBV9	NA	TRBJ1-2	TGTGCCAGCAGCGTCCGGGACAGGGGGCTTCATGGCTACACCTTC	CASSVRDRGLHGYTF
TRBD1	TRBV12-3/TRBV12-4	many	TRBJ1-1	TGTGCCAGCATTCTCAGGGGGCCTAACACTGAAGCTTTCTTT	CASILRGPNTEAFF
NA	TRBV7-9	few	TRBJ1-4	TGTGCCAGCTGCCCGGGGCAAGGAGATGAAAAACTGTTTTTT	CASCPGQGDEKLFF
TRBD1	TRBV27	few	TRBJ2-2	TGTGCCAGCAGCCTCGGACAGGGTGGAATCGGGGAGCTGTTTTTT	CASSLGQGGIGELFF
NA	TRBV30	NA	TRBJ2-5	TGTGCCTGGAGCGTGGACAAGGAGACCCAGTACTTC	CAWSVDKETQYF
TRBD1	TRBV7-8	many	TRBJ2-5	TGTGCCAGCACTTGGAATGAAGGGACAGAAGAGACCCAGTACTTC	CASTWNEGTEETQYF
NA	TRBV28	many	TRBJ2-1	TGTGCCAGCAGTCCCCTTCTCGCTGGGATCTACAATGAGCAGTTCTTC	CASSPLLAGIYNEQFF
TRBD1	TRBV5-6	NA	TRBJ1-1	TGTGCCAGCAGCTTGCGGGCAGGGGGCGCCGGTTATTACACTGAAGCTTTCTTT	CASSLRAGGAGYYTEAFF
NA	TRBV2	many	TRBJ1-3	TGTGCCAGTAGCCTGGCCGGGAATCTACACTCTGGAAACACCATATATTTT	CASSLAGNLHSGNTIYF
NA	TRBV30	many	TRBJ1-5	TGTGCCTGGAGTAAGGGCAGAAATCAGCCCCAGCATTTT	CAWSKGRNQPQHF
TRBD2	TRBV2	NA	TRBJ2-5	TGTGCCAGCACGGGACTAGCGGGAGGTCAGACCCAGTACTTC	CASTGLAGGQTQYF
NA	TRBV20-1	many	TRBJ1-1	TGCAGTGCTAGAGATATTCGGGCCCCCGGGAACACTGAAGCTTTCTTT	CSARDIRAPGNTEAFF
TRBD2	TRBV20-1	few	TRBJ2-7	TGCAGTGCTAGATCCGCCAGGACTAGCGTCCACGAGCAGTACTTC	CSARSARTSVHEQYF
TRBD1	TRBV5-1	few	TRBJ2-3	TGCGCCAGCAGCCCGGGACAGGGTGGGGATACGCAGTATTTT	CASSPGQGGDTQYF
NA	TRBV11-2	many	TRBJ2-1	TGTGCCAGCAGCCTATCAGGGGGAGGGCCCAACAATGAGCAGTTCTTC	CASSLSGGGPNNEQFF
TRBD2	TRBV20-1	few	TRBJ2-1	TGCAGTGCTCGGGGACTAGCGGATTACAATGAGCAGTTCTTC	CSARGLADYNEQFF
NA	TRBV29-1	few	TRBJ1-1	TGCAGCGTTGAAGGTGACAGCCGTTGGGCTTTCTTT	CSVEGDSRWAFF
NA	TRBV6-1	many	TRBJ1-1	TGTGCCAGCAGTAGTTCACCGGGAAGCGGGTCTGAAGCTTTCTTT	CASSSSPGSGSEAFF
NA	TRBV30	many	TRBJ1-3	TGTGCCTGGAGTGATTACAGAGGAGCCATCTCTGGAAACACCATATATTTT	CAWSDYRGAISGNTIYF
NA	TRBV12-3/TRBV12-4	many	TRBJ1-2	TGTGCCAGCAGTTCCAATGTAGGGGCCTATGGCTACACCTTC	CASSSNVGAYGYTF
TRBD2	TRBV20-1	many	TRBJ2-5	TGCAGTGCCAAGTCTCGGGAGGGTTTCACCAAGAGACCCAAGTTAGATACCCAGTACTTC	CSAKSREGFTKRPKLDTQYF